This passage covers 5 T cell receptor beta chains from one sample sequenced in a study of T-cell reconstitution after alpha-beta-depleted transplantation in children. The TCRbeta library incorporated unique molecular identifiers. TCRdb reanalysed the PCR reads using MiXCR and keeps one entry per CDR3 protein. The top ten clones hold approximately 2.1% of a sample with hundreds of thousands of distinct CDR3 sequences, 10% to 15% of them seen once. Sample: PBMCs, mostly from graft donor cells, taken 360 days after TCRalphabeta/CD19-depleted stem cell transplant. The receptors shown here come from a male patient aged 5 to 17 who had a stem cell transplant for acute myeloid leukemia, so the T cells may come from the graft donor.

The chain is built from TRBV6-2 or TRBV6-3 and TRBJ2-7, with 9 bases fitting TRBD2. The ends lost 0 bases at V and 2 bases at J; junction bases unmatched: 14. This CDR3 is 19 amino acids long. Germline-derived CDR1 and CDR2 are MNHEY and SVGEGT. As DNA, the CDR3 is TGTGCCAGCAGTTACTCGCTCCAGGGAGGTAGCGGGAGTCCCTACGAGCAGTACTTC. It translates to CASSYSLQGGSGSPYEQYF.

This clonotype came up a few times. The rearrangement links TRBV11-2 to TRBJ2-2; 8 nucleotides align to TRBD2. Germline assignment: CDR1 SGHAT and CDR2 FQNNGV. The V segment lost 4 bases and the J segment 3 bases; nucleotides outside the gene matches: 4. CDR3 length: 15 residues. CDR3 loop: CASSSRGGDTGELFF. In DNA, the CDR3 is TGTGCCAGCAGCTCCCGGGGGGGGGACACCGGGGAGCTGTTTTTT.

The V call is TRBV20-1, the J call TRBJ2-7; D may be TRBD1 or TRBD2 (6 bases each). The CDR3 loop spans 17 amino acids. V was pared by 3 bases and J by 0 bases, with 21 bases between. Germline CDR1 reads DFQATT; CDR2 reads SNEGSKA (reference sequence). The CDR3 DNA sequence: TGCAGTGCTAGCTCTAGCCAGACCAGGGGAGGCTCCTACGAGCAGTACTTC. Its protein is CSASSSQTRGGSYEQYF.

The chain joins TRBV16 to TRBJ2-7; TRBD2 might be the D (6 bases). The CDR3 has 12 amino acids. CDR1 is KGHSY, CDR2 FQNENV, per germline. V was shortened by 4 bases and J by 7 bases, with 11 bases between the two germline ends. CDR3 bases: TGTGCCAGCAGCCCCCCGCGGGGAGAGCAGTACTTC. As protein: CASSPPRGEQYF.

The J gene is TRBJ2-7, the V gene TRBV4-3; maybe TRBD2 (5 bases). CDR1 LGHNA and CDR2 YSLEER come from the germline V gene. V was clipped by 0 bases and J by 2 bases, with 5 bases between them. This CDR3 is 13 amino acids long. The CDR3 reads CASSQETTYEQYF. The CDR3 DNA sequence: TGCGCCAGCAGCCAAGAGACTACCTACGAGCAGTACTTC.